These 31 T cell receptor beta chains were sequenced from one sample in a study of vaccination effects on CD4 cells after COVID-19. Assay: immunoSEQ multiplex PCR; the TCRdb copy retains only in-frame clones and omits some. The sample lists roughly 20,000 clones; about two thirds were seen once. With the ViraFEST assay, the study expanded antigen-specific CD4+ T cells using viral peptide pools, then sequenced them. The culture ran for approximately 10 days before CD4+ T cells were isolated. Antigens of these TCRs are unknown. Sequencing was performed on CD4+ T cells from PBMCs cultured with HCoV-229E spike peptides, taken before COVID-19 vaccination. Receptors were obtained from a human donor who received a COVID-19 vaccine.

This CDR3 reads CASRQGGNTEAFF. In DNA form, the CDR3 reads TGTGCCAGCCGGCAGGGGGGTAATACTGAAGCTTTCTTT. The J gene is TRBJ1-1, the V gene TRBV6-5; TRBD1 matches at 7 bases. The V segment lost 8 bases and the J segment 5 bases; nucleotides outside the gene matches: 8. CDR1 is MNHEY and CDR2 is SVGAGI in the germline V gene. The CDR3 consists of 13 residues.

V usage is TRBV19 and J usage is TRBJ2-1; 8 bases map to TRBD1. The V gene's germline CDR1 is LNHDA and CDR2 SQIVND (reference sequence). The trim removed 8 bases at V and 2 bases at J, leaving 5 bases unmatched. The CDR3 loop spans 14 amino acids. The CDR3 loop reads CASADRVPYNEQFF. The CDR3 bases are TGTGCCAGTGCGGACAGGGTCCCCTACAATGAGCAGTTCTTC.

V gene TRBV5-1 combines with J gene TRBJ1-1; D is undetermined. Germline V gene data show CDR1 as SGHRS and CDR2 as YFSETQ. This CDR3 is 16 amino acids long. Trimming removed 0 bases from V and 2 bases from J, with 14 bases in between. The CDR3 coding sequence is TGCGCCAGCAGCTTGGTTGGGGAGGGAATCAACACTGAAGCTTTCTTT. This sequence encodes CASSLVGEGINTEAFF.

In its sample, this clone was seen once. The CDR3 bases are TGTGCCTGGAGTTACTACGGGACGGAATTGGGTTCACCCCTCCACTTT. Its protein product is CAWSYYGTELGSPLHF. The J gene is TRBJ1-6, the V gene TRBV30, with D possibly matching TRBD1 (5 bases). With 2 bases removed from V and 9 bases from J, the gap between germline ends came to 20 bases. Germline values: CDR1 GTSNPN, CDR2 SVGIG (reference sequence). The CDR3 runs 16 residues.

V and J are TRBV18 and TRBJ2-3; no firm D call. V lost 4 bases and J lost 1, with 12 bases in between. The length of the CDR3 is 15 residues. Germline lookup yields CDR1 KGHSH and CDR2 LQKENI. The CDR3 DNA is TGTGCCAGCTCACTGGAATCCCAGGGCACAGATACGCAGTATTTT. Translated, it gives CASSLESQGTDTQYF.

The chain carries TRBV29-1 and TRBJ1-2; D is unresolved. Germline CDR1 and CDR2: SQVTM and ANQGSEA. This CDR3 contains 12 residues. V lost 4 bases to trimming and J lost 4 bases, with 10 bases between them. CDR3 sequence (DNA): TGCAGCGTTGTGGTTGATATCTATGGCTACACCTTC. It yields the protein CSVVVDIYGYTF.

This chain uses TRBV9 with TRBJ2-1; TRBD2 matches 13 bases. V shed 4 bases, J shed 0 bases, and the junction held 4 bases outside the gene matches. Germline V gene sequence: CDR1 SGDLS, CDR2 YYNGEE. The CDR3 is 17 residues long. The CDR3 region is CASSLRTSGGSYNEQFF. Here the CDR3 DNA reads TGTGCCAGCAGCCTACGGACTAGCGGGGGCTCCTACAATGAGCAGTTCTTC.

J is TRBJ2-7 and V is TRBV7-9, with D unclear. This CDR3 comprises 13 residues. The V end lost 5 bases, the J end lost 4 bases, and 12 bases lay between the germline ends. CDR1 is SEHNR and CDR2 is FQNEAQ in the germline V gene (reference sequence). The CDR3 sequence: CASSRTGIYEQYF. The CDR3 DNA follows: TGTGCCAGCAGCCGGACCGGAATATACGAGCAGTACTTC.

The chain links TRBV25-1 to TRBJ2-7; D call uncertain. Trimming stripped 1 base from V and 7 bases from J, with 14 bases between. The CDR3 runs to 14 residues. Germline loops: CDR1 MGHDK, CDR2 SYGVNS. Written as DNA, the CDR3 is TGTGCCAGCAGTGAATTAGTTGCCTCTAAGGAGCAGTACTTC. Its protein product is CASSELVASKEQYF.

The chain recombines TRBV7-9 with TRBJ2-1; possibly TRBD2 for D (5 bases). The CDR3 is 16 amino acids. The V gene lost 6 bases and the J gene lost 5 bases, with 20 bases spanning the gap. The germline CDR1 and CDR2 sequences are SEHNR and FQNEAQ (reference sequence). The DNA for the CDR3 is TGTGCCAGCAGTTCCCCAGTGGCTAGAGGGAACAATGAGCAGTTCTTC. As protein: CASSSPVARGNNEQFF.

V and J are TRBV18 and TRBJ2-7; TRBD1 might be the D (5 bases). Germline CDR1 KGHSH, CDR2 LQKENI. The CDR3 contains 16 residues. Trimming cost V 3 bases and J 2 bases, with 17 bases left between them. The DNA of the CDR3 is TGTGCCAGCTCACCGCAAGGACCACAGGTAACCTACGAGCAGTACTTC. Translating it yields CASSPQGPQVTYEQYF.

V and J are TRBV5-1 and TRBJ2-7; 8 bases are shared with TRBD1. Losses at the gene ends were 6 bases for V and 7 bases for J; bases not matched to a gene: 15. The CDR3 is 15 residues long. CDR1 and CDR2 from the germline V gene are SGHRS and YFSETQ. The CDR3 is CASNRQGRKEEEQYF. In nucleotides, the CDR3 is TGCGCCAGCAACCGACAGGGGAGAAAGGAGGAGGAGCAGTACTTC.

This rearrangement joins TRBV10-2 to TRBJ2-2; 10 bases fit TRBD2. With V trimmed by 6 bases and J by 3 bases, 10 bases remained unmatched. CDR3 size: 17 residues. Germline CDR1 reads WSHSY; CDR2 reads SAAADI. The CDR3 sequence is CASRATSGVWDTGELFF. In nucleotides, the CDR3 is TGCGCCAGCAGGGCCACTAGCGGGGTATGGGACACCGGGGAGCTGTTTTTT.

The rearrangement links TRBV6-5 to TRBJ1-1, with D unresolved. This CDR3 is built from 14 residues. Germline V gene sequence: CDR1 MNHEY, CDR2 SVGAGI. Deletions cut 2 bases from V and 1 base from J, with 8 bases between. The CDR3 DNA sequence: TGTGCCAGCAGTTACGTGACGGCGAACACTGAAGCTTTCTTT. Protein product: CASSYVTANTEAFF.

V gene TRBV10-1 combines with J gene TRBJ2-1, with 8 bases fitting TRBD2. The CDR3 is made up of 16 amino acids. Germline values: CDR1 WNHNN, CDR2 SYGVQD (reference sequence). V lost 8 bases to trimming and J lost 8 bases; unmatched junction nucleotides: 17. CDR3 region: CASSDIGRGGIDEQFF. The DNA of the CDR3 is TGCGCCAGCTCTGACATAGGACGGGGGGGGATCGATGAGCAGTTCTTC.

The gene calls are TRBV5-1 and TRBJ2-2, with 7 bases matching TRBD1. The CDR3 contains 14 residues. V gave up 4 bases and J gave up 5 bases; unmatched junction bases: 5. CDR1 and CDR2 from the germline V gene are SGHRS and YFSETQ. For the CDR3, the DNA is TGCGCCAGCAGCATCCAGGGGGAGACCGGGGAGCTGTTTTTT. It is translated as CASSIQGETGELFF.

The gene calls are TRBV7-6 and TRBJ1-2, with TRBD1 identical over 10 bases. V shed 1 base, J shed 6 bases, and the junction held 5 bases outside the gene matches. Looked up from germline, CDR1 is SGHVS and CDR2 is FNYEAQ. The CDR3 contains 15 residues. The chain's CDR3 is CASSLVGTGDHGYTF. The CDR3, as DNA: TGTGCCAGCAGCTTAGTCGGGACAGGGGACCATGGCTACACCTTC. Full variable domain (remainder filled in from reference TRBV7-6 and TRBJ1-2): GAGVSQSPRYKVTKRGQDVALRCDPISGHVSLYWYRQALGQGPEFLTYFNYEAQQDKSGLPNDRFSAERPEGSISTLTIQRTEQRDSAMYRCASSLVGTGDHGYTFGSGTRLTVV.

As for this clone: Other DNA sequences in the same sample also yield this CDR3. The rearrangement uses TRBV3-1 (or the pseudogene TRBV3-2) and TRBJ1-6, with D maybe TRBD1 (5 bases). Trimming pared 1 base from V and 7 bases from J, leaving 11 bases between. Germline V gives CDR1 LGHDT, CDR2 YNNKEL (reference sequence). This CDR3 contains 15 residues. CDR3 loop: CASSQAGGDNSPLHF. The CDR3 coding sequence is TGTGCCAGCAGCCAAGCGGGGGGAGACAATTCACCCCTCCACTTT.

The J gene is TRBJ2-1, the V gene TRBV7-2; 9 nucleotides line up with TRBD1. This CDR3 has 17 amino acids. The V and J ends lost 3 bases and 7 bases, in that order; junction bases with no gene match: 13. CDR1 SGHTA and CDR2 FQGNSA come from the germline V gene. CDR3 in DNA: TGTGCCAGCAGCTTCTTACCGGGACAGGGTTTAGGAAATGAGCAGTTCTTC. Its translation: CASSFLPGQGLGNEQFF.

The genes are TRBV6-1 and TRBJ1-1; the D gene is possibly TRBD1 (6 bases). This CDR3 contains 14 residues. Trimming removed 3 bases from V and 3 bases from J, with 11 bases in between. The germline V gene has CDR1 MNHNS and CDR2 SASEGT. CDR3: CASSEHRVDTEAFF. The CDR3 DNA follows: TGTGCCAGCAGTGAGCACAGGGTGGACACTGAAGCTTTCTTT.

This clone has only a few counts. The chain employs TRBV19 and TRBJ1-1; 9 nucleotides line up with TRBD1. Looked up from germline, CDR1 is LNHDA and CDR2 is SQIVND (reference sequence). The CDR3 sequence is 16 residues long. V lost 5 bases to trimming and J lost 2 bases; unmatched junction nucleotides: 9. The DNA of the CDR3 is TGTGCCAGTAGTCCCCTGGACAGGGGACTCAACACTGAAGCTTTCTTT. The encoded protein is CASSPLDRGLNTEAFF.

In DNA, the CDR3 is TGCGCCAGCAGCTATCCGGACAGGGGTTCGCAGTTCTTC. Residues: CASSYPDRGSQFF. The chain carries TRBV5-1 and TRBJ2-1, with TRBD1 identical over 9 bases. With 3 bases clipped from V and 12 bases from J, the junction kept 7 bases outside the gene matches. In germline, CDR1 is SGHRS, CDR2 YFSETQ. This CDR3 region has 13 residues.

This clone has only a few counts. The chain joins TRBV12-3 or TRBV12-4 to TRBJ1-3, with D uncertain. The V and J ends lost 4 bases and 3 bases respectively, with 7 bases between them. The CDR3 runs to 13 residues. This CDR3 reads CASSSRNGNTIYF. DNA for the CDR3: TGTGCCAGCAGTTCCCGGAATGGAAACACCATATATTTT.

This chain's CDR3 is CASSPRTRLFGNEQFF. The CDR3 DNA is TGTGCCAGCAGCCCCAGGACTAGACTCTTTGGGAATGAGCAGTTCTTC. The V and J genes are TRBV7-8 and TRBJ2-1; TRBD2 agrees at 7 bases. CDR1 and CDR2 (germline): SGHVS, FQNEAQ. This CDR3 region has 16 residues. Unmatched junction bases numbered 14, after V lost 5 bases and J lost 7 bases.

The chain combines TRBV19 with TRBJ1-4, with D perhaps TRBD1 (5 bases). Trimming took 0 bases from V and 10 from J, leaving 18 bases between them. The CDR3 is made up of 16 amino acids. Germline V gives CDR1 LNHDA, CDR2 SQIVND (reference sequence). CDR3 DNA sequence: TGTGCCAGTAGTATAGAGGGTTTTGGGGACGGGAGAAAACTGTTTTTT. Protein: CASSIEGFGDGRKLFF.

This clone was counted a few times. The chain joins TRBV5-1 to TRBJ2-7; the match to TRBD1 covers 8 bases. V shed 0 bases and J 9 bases; nucleotides not matched to a gene: 11. This CDR3 is built from 15 residues. Germline CDR1 and CDR2: SGHRS and YFSETQ. The CDR3 DNA sequence: TGCGCCAGCAGCTTGGCCTCCAAGGACAGGGCGAGGCAGTACTTC. Residues: CASSLASKDRARQYF.

The CDR3 sequence is CASSYSSSFGVAHNEQFF. The CDR3 DNA follows: TGTGCCAGCAGTTACTCGAGTAGTTTTGGGGTAGCCCACAATGAGCAGTTCTTC. J is TRBJ2-1 and V is TRBV6-2 or TRBV6-3; unclear D gene. The CDR3 covers 18 residues. Germline assignment: CDR1 MNHEY and CDR2 SVGEGT. Trimming removed 0 bases from V and 5 bases from J, with 20 bases in between.

The CDR3 loop is CASSVGQGVTGELFF. The CDR3 DNA reads TGTGCCAGCAGCGTGGGACAGGGAGTCACCGGGGAGCTGTTTTTT. The chain uses TRBV7-8 and TRBJ2-2, with 9 bases lining up with TRBD1. Germline assignment: CDR1 SGHVS and CDR2 FQNEAQ. This CDR3 region has 15 residues. V was pared by 5 bases and J by 4 bases, with 5 bases of the junction left unmatched. Complete variable domain (other parts from reference TRBV7-8 and TRBJ2-2): GAGVSQSPRYKVAKRGQDVALRCDPISGHVSLFWYQQALGQGPEFLTYFQNEAQLDKSGLPSDRFFAERPEGSVSTLKIQRTQQEDSAVYLCASSVGQGVTGELFFGEGSRLTVL.

The genes are TRBV6-1 and TRBJ2-2; D is possibly TRBD1 or TRBD2 (5 bases each). The V and J ends lost 1 base and 6 bases respectively, with 9 bases between them. The CDR3 totals 14 residues. Germline lookup yields CDR1 MNHNS and CDR2 SASEGT. The CDR3 nucleotides are TGTGCCAGCAGTGAAGTGGGACCGGCCGGGGAGCTGTTTTTT. Residues: CASSEVGPAGELFF.

This clone has more than one count but fewer than ten. The J gene is TRBJ2-1, the V gene TRBV11-3; D is ambiguous. This CDR3 has 13 residues. CDR1 is SGHNT and CDR2 is YENEEA in the germline V gene. Trimming removed 4 bases at V and 8 bases at J, with 12 bases between. CDR3 bases: TGTGCCAGCAGCTCGGGCCCCCCCCATGAGCAGTTCTTC. Amino acids: CASSSGPPHEQFF.

This clone was seen once. DNA of the CDR3: TGTGCCAGCAGTACCGGGAATGAGCAGTTCTTC. As protein: CASSTGNEQFF. The J gene is TRBJ2-1, the V gene TRBV6-4, with unresolved D. Deletions cut 5 bases from V and 7 bases from J, with 6 bases between. Germline V gene sequence: CDR1 MRHNA, CDR2 SNTAGT. This CDR3 region has 11 residues.